The 9 T cell receptor beta chains listed next were all sequenced from one sample in a study of Ad26.COV2.S vaccination and SARS-CoV-2 variants. As for treatment: roughly 18 received Ad26.COV2.S at low or high dose, single or two shots; roughly 5 received placebo; per-sample allocation not given. Following the first vaccine or placebo injection, samples were taken on day 63. Sequencing used immunoSEQ multiplex PCR; TCRdb keeps in-frame clones, though not all of them. The sample shows under 600,000 clones, roughly nine tenths of them seen only once. The input for sequencing was peripheral blood, taken in a trial of Ad26.COV2.S vaccine versus placebo. The receptors were sampled from a person between 18 and 60 years old who received the Ad26.COV2.S COVID-19 vaccine or a placebo.

V gene TRBV6-5 combines with J gene TRBJ2-1; 8 bases are a match to TRBD1. Trimming cost V 6 bases and J 4 bases; bases outside gene matches: 5. Germline V lookup: CDR1 MNHEY, CDR2 SVGAGI. CDR3 length: 14 amino acids. For the CDR3, the DNA is TGTGCCAGCAGACGGACAGGGACTTACAATGAGCAGTTCTTC. It codes for CASRRTGTYNEQFF.

In this sample, this clone turned up once. This chain links TRBV28 with TRBJ2-2; no clear D gene. The V end was cut by 2 bases, the J end by 5 bases, with 6 bases between. The CDR3 loop spans 13 amino acids. Germline loops: CDR1 MDHEN, CDR2 SYDVKM. The CDR3 nucleotides are TGTGCCAGCAGTTTAATATCTACCGGGGAGCTGTTTTTT. As protein: CASSLISTGELFF. Looking up the rest from reference TRBV28 and TRBJ2-2 gives the full variable domain: DVKVTQSSRYLVKRTGEKVFLECVQDMDHENMFWYRQDPGLGLRLIYFSYDVKMKEKGDIPEGYSVSREKKERFSLILESASTNQTSMYLCASSLISTGELFFGEGSRLTVL.

The chain links TRBV14 to TRBJ2-5; perhaps TRBD2 as D (5 bases). Germline assignment: CDR1 SGHDN and CDR2 FVKESK. This CDR3 spans 13 amino acids. V lost 1 base, J lost 5 bases, and 8 bases lay in between. The CDR3 sequence: CASSQVQRETQYF. DNA for the CDR3: TGTGCCAGCAGCCAAGTTCAGCGGGAGACCCAGTACTTC.

This chain links TRBV4-2 with TRBJ2-1; 11 bases are a match to TRBD2. The CDR3 runs 17 residues. Trimming removed 0 bases from V and 8 bases from J; junction bases left unmatched: 9. The germline gives CDR1 LGHNA, CDR2 YNFKEQ. The CDR3 DNA reads as TGTGCCAGCAGCCAAGATCGAGTACTAGCGGGAGCTGATGAGCAGTTCTTC. Amino acid sequence: CASSQDRVLAGADEQFF.

In this sample, this clone turned up once. The chain recombines TRBV7-9 with TRBJ1-2, with a weak D call TRBD1 (6 bases). This CDR3 has 12 amino acids. Trimming stripped 5 bases from V and 6 bases from J, with 10 bases between. The germline V gene encodes CDR1 SEHNR and CDR2 FQNEAQ (reference sequence). For the CDR3, the DNA is TGTGCCAGCAGCCGCCGGACAGATGGCTACACCTTC. Protein: CASSRRTDGYTF.

V is TRBV3-1 (or the pseudogene TRBV3-2) and J is TRBJ1-6; possible D gene TRBD1, 6 bases. The V gene's germline CDR1 is LGHDT and CDR2 YNNKEL (reference sequence). V shed 4 bases and J shed 7 bases, with 11 bases lying between them. The CDR3 has 14 residues. CDR3 in amino acids: CASSRGQKNSPLHF. DNA of the CDR3: TGTGCCAGCAGCCGAGGACAGAAAAATTCACCCCTCCACTTT.

This clone was picked up one time. The chain is built from TRBV19 and TRBJ1-5; D might be TRBD1 (5 bases). CDR1 and CDR2 from the germline V gene are LNHDA and SQIVND (reference sequence). Trimming took off 6 bases at V and 7 bases at J, with 16 bases between the two ends. The CDR3 is 14 amino acids. CDR3 loop: CASRAGTVGQPQHF. In nucleotides, the CDR3 is TGTGCCAGTAGGGCCGGGACGGTGGGACAGCCCCAGCATTTT.

This rearrangement joins TRBV3-1 (or the pseudogene TRBV3-2) to TRBJ2-4; D is perhaps TRBD2 (6 bases). V lost 2 bases to trimming and J lost 1 base, with 9 bases between them. The germline V gene has CDR1 LGHDT and CDR2 YNNKEL (reference sequence). The CDR3 runs 15 residues. The CDR3: CASSQRGAAKNIQYF. The CDR3 region has the DNA TGTGCCAGCAGCCAACGCGGGGCGGCCAAAAACATTCAGTACTTC.

The chain recombines TRBV9 with TRBJ1-4; D is perhaps TRBD1 (5 bases). The V gene lost 0 bases and the J gene lost 10 bases, with 10 bases spanning the gap. Germline V CDR1 and CDR2: SGDLS, YYNGEE. This CDR3 is 13 amino acids long. CDR3 in amino acids: CASSVAGTGKLFF. The CDR3 nucleotides read TGTGCCAGCAGCGTAGCGGGGACTGGAAAACTGTTTTTT. Using reference TRBV9 and TRBJ1-4 for the parts outside the CDR3, the full variable domain is DSGVTQTPKHLITATGQRVTLRCSPRSGDLSVYWYQQSLDQGLQFLIQYYNGEERAKGNILERFSAQQFPDLHSELNLSSLELGDSALYFCASSVAGTGKLFFGSGTQLSVL.